Reported below is one TCR beta chain. This clonotype was counted ten times or more. Its antigen is still unknown. No qualities accompany the bases; no much larger clone lies one base away. This entry belongs to a study of blood T cells in healthy people across ages (dated by TCRdb to the mid-2010s). Broadly, across the study: In model experiments, template switching captured about one uniquely barcoded TCR beta cDNA molecule for every two T cells. To track age-related changes in TCR beta repertoire diversity, the study relied on deep sequencing normalized with unique cDNA molecular identifiers. The donors were divided into four age groups: young (average approximately 17 years), middle-aged (about 40), aged (about 60) and long-lived (82). Two additional independent replicas of 1 million unique cDNA reads from the same blood draw were analyzed for two donors (one aged 18 to 30 and one aged 80 or older).

Systemically healthy Caucasian individuals from Russia, some 40 in total and aged about 6 to 100 years, were included as donors. Approximately 9.3 milliliters of peripheral blood were collected from each donor into EDTA-treated Vacutainer tubes. Ficoll-Paque density-gradient centrifugation was used to isolate PBMCs, with at least 6.5 million per sample. Trizol reagent was used to extract total RNA from the PBMCs, yielding at least 5.5 micrograms per sample. For every donor, an aliquot of PBMCs went through flow cytometry to measure the percentages of naive CD45RAhigh/CD27high T cells. The cysteine opens and the phenylalanine closes a CDR3 of 16 amino acids. CDR3 DNA only is kept here, 48 bases in frame from base 1. V lost 3 bases and J lost 2 bases, and the count of bases not matched to a germline gene is 2. CDR1 and CDR2, per the germline V gene, are SGHRS and YFSETQ. Preparation of the library involved 5' RACE. Sequenced on an Illumina HiSeq 2500. The second PCR ran for roughly 7 to 12 cycles and used a J-beta primer mix along with a sample-barcoded 5' primer. Each TCR beta cDNA molecule received a unique molecular identifier from a template-switch 5' adaptor carrying 12 random nucleotides. Each sample yielded at least 3 million CDR3-containing paired-end reads. The Mint cDNA synthesis kit, primed by a TRBC-specific oligonucleotide, was used to synthesize first-strand cDNA from all RNA. Following uracil-DNA glycosylase treatment, a first 18-cycle PCR with universal primers M1SS and BC2_uni_R was performed on all cDNA. In the source study's methods: For normalization, 1 million high-quality reads were randomly selected from each sample, with every read carrying a distinct molecular identifier. Reads with shared molecular identifiers were discarded instead of being binned into consensus sequences. MiTCR, with a Q25 quality threshold and the strictest error-elimination algorithm, was used for CDR3 identification, clonotype clustering and error correction. A nonparametric unseen species model with Euler transformation was used to estimate a lower bound on total TCR beta diversity. The raw public data were reprocessed by TCRdb itself: fastp quality trimming at Q25, MiXCR clonotype calling, in-frame beta chains only. CDR3 protein duplicates are merged, each entry listing the most common genes and DNA. These V and J calls originate from TCRdb's pipeline instead of the authors' own analysis. The sample profile shows about 800,000 distinct CDR3 sequences; just under 25% of them were found once. The ten largest clonotypes hold approximately 3.7% of the sample.

What the research found in general, with its limitations: The long-lived group showed more naive CD4+ T cells, fewer expanded clones and increased TCR diversity than the aged group, suggesting age selection. Estimates of total diversity from one million sequenced T cells were regarded as lower bounds and underestimates. Because the CMV infection status of the donors was unknown, age-related changes in expanded clonotypes may potentially have been confounded. As age increased, observed TCR beta diversity per million T cells dropped in a roughly linear way, and a significant reduction was already evident by age about 40. There was a strong correlation between observed TCR beta diversity and the percentage of naive T cells measured by flow cytometry. Conclusive comparison of naive and antigen-experienced compartments was prevented by the profiling of bulk unsorted PBMCs.

This same sample was also taken into another study, of T cells of mothers and their children. As noted in the second study: Donors were nine systemically healthy Caucasian individuals: three mothers and their six children. cDNA synthesis consumed the entire amount of extracted RNA, loaded at 1.5 ug RNA in each 15 ul reaction. Sample barcodes and 2-4 random nucleotides were added via the M1S primer in the second PCR. Over 8.5 million TCR beta CDR3 reads were obtained for each mother, and approximately 2.9 million reads were obtained for each child. Thymic selection similarly shapes TCR recombination output in related and unrelated pairs, with minor effect from inherited differences. Normalized repertoire overlap in related mother-child pairs was always slightly higher than in unrelated mother-child pairs, but the difference was never significant. Persistent microchimeric T cell clones were not detected, at a sensitivity of about 100 clones per million clonotypes. In the study, deep NGS was used to compare the TCR beta repertoires of mothers and children, and features distinguishing related mother-child pairs from unrelated individuals were sought. On average, the children were approximately 11 +/- 4 years old, while the mothers were roughly 36 +/- 4 years old. After adapter ligation was performed with NEBNext reagents, the libraries were sequenced on an Illumina HiSeq 2000 with 100+100 nt paired-end reads. Mother and child libraries were prepared a month apart and sequenced in separate runs to prevent cross-contamination. Between roughly 450,000 and 2,000,000 distinct TCR beta clonotypes were identified per donor. Naive TCR beta clonotypes were estimated from low-frequency clonotypes matched to each donor's FACS-determined naive share, without sorting.

Input material: blood. The receptor was derived from a boy between 10 and 17 years old in good health. The V gene is TRBV5-1 and the J gene is TRBJ2-1, with 13 central nucleotides matching TRBD2. The CDR3 region reads CASSYTSGGAYNEQFF. DNA sequence: TGCGCCAGCAGCTATACTAGCGGGGGGGCCTACAATGAGCAGTTCTTC.